A single TCR beta chain is shown here with its context. From germline, CDR1 is MNHEY and CDR2 SVGEGT. V was pared by 10 bases and J by 4 bases, with 11 bases of the junction left unmatched. The CDR3 is 15 amino acids. The data are from a study of T cells in Graves' hyperthyroidism and ophthalmopathy. Researchers amplified the TCR beta CDR3 regions from RNA transcripts. A first-round RT-PCR of the TCR CDR3 used the HTBI primer set. TCRdb processed the multiplex PCR reads anew with MiXCR; each CDR3 protein has one entry. Of some 370,000 distinct CDR3 sequences in the sample, roughly a sixth were seen once.

This chain uses TRBV6-2 or TRBV6-3 with TRBJ1-2; 11 positions match TRBD1. This clonotype was sampled from a woman aged 25 to 39 with Graves' hyperthyroidism that later progressed to Graves' ophthalmopathy. Sequenced: blood. For the CDR3, the DNA is TGTGCCATAACCCCCGGGACAGGGGGGACCTATGGCTACACCTTC. It yields the protein CAITPGTGGTYGYTF.